This TCR beta chain originates from a study of regulatory T cells in long-lasting Graves disease listed by TCRdb under 2021. Background on the whole study: Persistent Graves' disease was defined as antithyroid drug treatment for over 5 years with persistently positive TSH receptor autoantibodies. Persistent Graves' disease patients were compared with newly diagnosed Graves' disease patients by peripheral blood TCR sequencing and RNA sequencing. The study took place in China and was registered as a clinical trial. A total of around 35 samples underwent TCR sequencing: about 13 from persistent and about 20 from newly diagnosed Graves' disease patients. Persistent Graves' disease patients in the clinical cohort had taken antithyroid drugs for 9.5 to 13 years on average.

Library preparation was by multiplex PCR. Instrument on record: Illumina HiSeq 4000. iRepertoire HTBI primers and Arm-PCR amplification of CDR3 regions were used to construct TCR beta libraries. Before sequencing, the PCR products underwent gel purification. As for the authors' bioinformatics: Gene usage analysis of CDR3 amino acid clonotypes relied on the roughly 64 TRBV and over 13 TRBJ segments identified across samples. Filtered high-quality paired reads were merged into contigs using COPE and FqMerger. BLAST was used to align contigs to the IMGT TRBV, TRBD and TRBJ reference genes, and CDR3 was defined following IMGT. Highly expanded clones were defined as clonotypes with a frequency above 0.1%. Repertoire diversity was measured by Shannon entropy, and V-J evenness by the Gini coefficient. Clonotypes shared by more than one individual were considered public. Using fastp at Q25 and MiXCR, TCRdb reprocessed the public reads and kept productive beta chains. CDR3 protein sequences are deduplicated, and each keeps its most common genes and DNA. It is TCRdb's table, rather than the study itself, that gives the V and J calls and clone size. This sample holds 600,000 to 850,000 distinct CDR3 sequences; 30% were observed only once. The ten top clones hold around 40% of the sample.

The sample holds a few counts of this clonotype. The antigen it binds to is not known. No clone much larger than this one lies a single base away; base qualities are absent. General findings and caveats noted by the study authors: As a limitation, the authors acknowledged that the small sample size may reduce accuracy. Patients with persistent disease shared more public clonotypes (around 2,500) than newly diagnosed patients did (about 1,000). The study examined only peripheral blood because the primary lesion, thyroid tissue, could not be accessed. Sequencing and analysis were limited to the TCR beta chain. Preferential use of TRBV28, TRBJ1-2 and TRBJ2-5 was observed in persistent disease, whereas TRBV20-1 and TRBJ2-1 were favored in newly diagnosed disease. Persistent Graves' disease patients showed lower TCR Shannon entropy and fewer highly expanded clones than newly diagnosed patients, suggesting clonal expansion.

The time point label of this sample denotes: persistent/refractory GD, antithyroid drugs over 5 years with positive TRAb. RNA was extracted from PBMCs in TRIzol for both TCR sequencing and RNA sequencing. Graves' disease was diagnosed according to American Thyroid Association guidelines. Patients were recruited from an endocrinology department in Xi'an, China. Each patient gave roughly 10 milliliters of peripheral blood, collected in an EDTA anticoagulant tube. Ficoll Paque Plus density gradient separation was used to isolate PBMCs, and no further T cell sorting was performed. An Agilent 2100 Bioanalyzer and agarose gel were used to check RNA quality, and a NanoDrop 2000 was used to measure RNA concentration. Deletion took 2 bases off V and 7 bases off J, with a span of 12 bases between the germline ends. Per the germline V gene, WSHSY is the CDR1 and SAAADI is the CDR2. The CDR3 runs 14 amino acids, cysteine and phenylalanine included. Only CDR3 DNA is held: 42 bases, read in frame from base 1.

Source: peripheral blood mononuclear cells (PBMCs), taken when the disease was refractory, from a patient treated with antithyroid drugs. This receptor was obtained from a female donor with Graves disease. Recombination connected TRBV10-2 to TRBJ1-5, and perhaps TRBD1 as D gene, on 6 matching bases. The CDR3 region: CASSEKGGEQPQHF. The sequenced DNA is TGCGCCAGCAGTGAGAAGGGGGGGGAACAGCCCCAGCATTTT.